Each of the 17 T cell receptor beta chains below was sequenced from the same sample in a study of blood T cells in healthy people across ages. The use of a sample-barcoded 5' primer and a J-beta primer mix characterized a second PCR of roughly 6 to 11 cycles. TCRdb recomputed calls from the 5' RACE reads with MiXCR, one row per CDR3 protein. The sample lists just under 750,000 distinct CDR3 sequences, roughly 20% occurring once. Sequences were obtained from blood. The origin of the receptors is a man aged 70-80 years in good health.

This clonotype has only a few counts. The rearrangement uses TRBV5-1 and TRBJ2-4; the match to TRBD1 covers 7 bases. Looked up from germline, CDR1 is SGHRS and CDR2 is YFSETQ. There are 14 residues in the CDR3. With 4 bases clipped from V and 9 bases from J, the junction kept 10 bases outside the gene matches. The CDR3 is CASSGTDSLAIQYF. The CDR3 nucleotides are TGCGCCAGCAGCGGGACAGACTCCCTAGCCATTCAGTACTTC. Combining the CDR3 with reference TRBV5-1 and TRBJ2-4 gives the whole variable domain KAGVTQTPRYLIKTRGQQVTLSCSPISGHRSVSWYQQTPGQGLQFLFEYFSETQRNKGNFPGRFSGRQFSNSRSEMNVSTLELGDSALYLCASSGTDSLAIQYFGAGTRLSVL.

This rearrangement joins TRBV11-2 to TRBJ1-1; maybe TRBD1 (5 bases). Per germline, CDR1 SGHAT and CDR2 FQNNGV. The CDR3 totals 16 residues. With 1 base removed from V and 6 bases from J, the gap between germline ends came to 18 bases. The chain's CDR3 is CASSLVRDASFSEAFF. The CDR3 region has the DNA TGTGCCAGCAGCTTAGTACGGGACGCAAGTTTTTCTGAAGCTTTCTTT.

This clonotype appeared a single time. This rearrangement joins TRBV6-6 to TRBJ1-1, with D possibly being TRBD1 (5 bases). Trimming pared 9 bases from V and 6 bases from J, leaving 17 bases between. Per the germline V gene, CDR1 is MNHNY and CDR2 is SVGAGI (reference sequence). This CDR3 is 13 amino acids long. CDR3 nucleotides: TGTGCCAGTAAGGACATAAGGGTCCCTGAAGCTTTCTTT. Encoded protein: CASKDIRVPEAFF.

The chain couples TRBV7-6 to TRBJ2-1, with 9 bases lining up with TRBD1. With 2 bases clipped from V and 8 bases from J, the junction kept 4 bases outside the gene matches. Germline values: CDR1 SGHVS, CDR2 FNYEAQ. The CDR3 runs 14 residues. The CDR3 nucleotides are TGTGCCAGCAGCTTACTTACAGGGGGCCATGAGCAGTTCTTC. Translated, it gives CASSLLTGGHEQFF.

The V and J genes are TRBV7-2 and TRBJ2-5, with D unclear. CDR3 length: 14 residues. The V gene lost 5 bases and the J gene lost 4 bases, with 14 bases spanning the gap. Germline CDR1 SGHTA, CDR2 FQGNSA. CDR3 residues: CASSPRVFPETQYF. The DNA of the CDR3 is TGTGCCAGCAGCCCCCGGGTCTTCCCAGAGACCCAGTACTTC.

This clonotype occurred many times. This chain connects TRBV24-1 to TRBJ2-7; maybe TRBD2 (5 bases). The V gene lost 5 bases and the J gene lost 2 bases, with 12 bases spanning the gap. Germline V gene lookup returns CDR1 KGHDR and CDR2 SFDVKD. The CDR3 contains 14 residues. This CDR3 reads CATSARLHTYEQYV. The CDR3 DNA is TGTGCCACCAGTGCCCGACTACATACCTACGAGCAGTACGTC.

The V gene is TRBV10-3, the J gene TRBJ2-7, with 12 bases lining up with TRBD1. The DNA end is more similar to TRBJ2-1, so the J call may be wrong. This CDR3 is 16 amino acids long. The germline V gene encodes CDR1 ENHRY and CDR2 SYGVKD. CDR3 sequence reads: CAISGFGTGGGNEQFF. As DNA, the CDR3 is TGTGCCATCAGTGGATTCGGGACAGGGGGCGGAAATGAGCAGTTCTTC.

The CDR3 sequence: CASSGQGSYEQYF. In DNA form, the CDR3 reads TGTGCCAGCAGTGGACAGGGATCCTACGAGCAGTACTTC. The chain has TRBV6-1 and TRBJ2-7; 7 nucleotides line up with TRBD1. Germline assignment: CDR1 MNHNS and CDR2 SASEGT. The CDR3 sequence is 13 residues long. The V gene end was trimmed by 4 bases and the J gene end by 1 base; junction bases not matched to a gene: 1.

This clonotype was seen a few times. The chain combines TRBV6-1 with TRBJ2-3; a weak D match, TRBD2 (6 bases). Germline V gene data show CDR1 as MNHNS and CDR2 as SASEGT. The V end was cut by 4 bases, the J end by 1 base, with 15 bases between. The CDR3 is made up of 16 amino acids. The CDR3: CASSAGTFLGTDTQYF. The DNA for the CDR3 is TGTGCCAGCAGTGCCGGGACTTTTTTAGGCACAGATACGCAGTATTTT.

The chain joins TRBV7-2 to TRBJ2-1; 13 positions match TRBD2. The CDR3 is 18 amino acids. Trimming cost V 1 base and J 7 bases; bases outside gene matches: 10. Germline V gene lookup returns CDR1 SGHTA and CDR2 FQGNSA. In nucleotides, the CDR3 is TGTGCCAGCAGCTTAGTCTTACGGGGGACTAGCGGGAATAATGAGCAGTTCTTC. Protein: CASSLVLRGTSGNNEQFF.

The V gene is TRBV7-2, the J gene TRBJ2-3; no clear D gene. The V end lost 1 base, the J end lost 0 bases, and 8 bases lay between the germline ends. The CDR3 is 15 amino acids. Per the germline V gene, CDR1 is SGHTA and CDR2 is FQGNSA. CDR3 DNA sequence: TGTGCCAGCAGCTTAGTACACGTTAGCACAGATACGCAGTATTTT. This gives the protein CASSLVHVSTDTQYF.

This clonotype was counted a few times. The chain joins TRBV11-2 to TRBJ2-4, with D unclear. Germline CDR1 and CDR2: SGHAT and FQNNGV. V dropped 1 base and J dropped 0 bases, with 7 bases sitting between them. The CDR3 spans 15 residues. Here the CDR3 DNA reads TGTGCCAGCAGCTTAGGGAGTCCAGCCAAAAACATTCAGTACTTC. It codes for CASSLGSPAKNIQYF.

This clonotype has ten or more counts. The V and J genes are TRBV6-6 and TRBJ2-5; D ambiguous. The J call may be faulty, since TRBJ2-1 better matches the DNA end. The CDR3 spans 12 residues. In germline, CDR1 is MNHNY, CDR2 SVGAGI (reference sequence). In nucleotides, the CDR3 is TGTGCCAGCAGTTACGTAAGCAATGAGCAGTTCTTC. It encodes CASSYVSNEQFF.

This chain joins TRBV20-1 and TRBJ1-5; perhaps TRBD1 as D (6 bases). With 4 bases removed from V and 5 bases from J, the gap between germline ends came to 6 bases. The CDR3 length is 11 residues. Germline lookup yields CDR1 DFQATT and CDR2 SNEGSKA (reference sequence). CDR3 loop: CSATGDQPQHF. The CDR3 DNA sequence: TGCAGTGCTACAGGGGATCAGCCCCAGCATTTT.

V and J are TRBV6-6 and TRBJ1-4, with unresolved D. Trimming left V 6 bases short and J 5 bases short, with 13 bases between. In germline, CDR1 is MNHNY, CDR2 SVGAGI (reference sequence). This CDR3 has 14 amino acids. DNA for the CDR3: TGTGCCAGCAGCTCTATCGGACGGAATGAAAAACTGTTTTTT. Amino acids: CASSSIGRNEKLFF.

This sequence joins TRBV7-8 and TRBJ1-1; weak D call: TRBD1 (6 bases). V was pared by 3 bases and J by 3 bases, with 14 bases between. The germline V gene has CDR1 SGHVS and CDR2 FQNEAQ. The CDR3 has 15 residues. The CDR3 sequence: CASSLQGKGDTEAFF. CDR3 bases: TGTGCCAGCAGCTTGCAGGGGAAGGGCGACACTGAAGCTTTCTTT.

The CDR3 region has the DNA TGCGCCAGCAGCCAAGACGAGTCCCCCTACGAGCAGTACTTC. As protein: CASSQDESPYEQYF. The chain uses TRBV4-1 and TRBJ2-7; D remains ambiguous. Per germline, CDR1 MGHRA and CDR2 YSYEKL. The CDR3 sequence is 14 residues long. V shed 0 bases and J shed 2 bases, with 8 bases lying between them.